This T cell receptor beta chain originates from a study of shared clonotypes between healthy human individuals. Study in general: The study used three CD4 naive, three CD4 memory, two CD8 naive and one CD8 memory plate per donor. Study findings and constraints: Although depth was large, rarefaction showed that sequencing of the sorted subsets was incomplete.

A split of CD4+ cells into CD45RA+ naive and CD45RA-negative memory subsets was performed. CDR1 SGHNT and CDR2 YENEEA come from the germline V gene. The CDR3 sequence is 14 residues long. Trimming shortened V by 5 bases and J by 4 bases, and 14 bases separated the two germline ends. Sequenced by immunoSEQ multiplex PCR; TCRdb stores in-frame clones only, minus some. The sample yields approximately 350,000 clones, roughly 70% seen once. A remark on this clone: Its antigen is not known.

The origin of this receptor is a man aged 30-40 years in good health. Specimen: memory CD4+ T cells sorted from blood. Subset reported: CD45RA-negative fraction. The chain joins TRBV11-3 to TRBJ2-5; D possibly corresponds to TRBD2 (6 bases). This chain's CDR3 is CASSPGGDRETQYF. The CDR3 DNA follows: TGTGCCAGCAGCCCCGGCGGGGATCGAGAGACCCAGTACTTC. Looking up the rest from reference TRBV11-3 and TRBJ2-5 gives the full variable domain: EAGVVQSPRYKIIEKKQPVAFWCNPISGHNTLYWYLQNLGQGPELLIRYENEEAVDDSQLPKDRFSAERLKGVDSTLKIQPAELGDSAVYLCASSPGGDRETQYFGPGTRLLVL.